The 2 T cell receptor beta chains presented below share a single source sample, sequenced in a study of spatial heterogeneity in lung cancer. The antigens of these receptors remain unknown. The study, taken as a whole, reports: Counts of expanded alpha and beta TCRs within tumors tracked the tumor nonsynonymous mutation count.

From the 5' RACE reads, TCRdb called clonotypes with MiXCR, one entry per CDR3 protein. Of 3,000 to 4,000 distinct CDR3 sequences listed, 15% are singletons. Specified time point: sample taken at primary tumor resection. Specimen: lung tumor tissue, collected at surgery. The receptors were gathered from a female donor with early-stage non-small cell lung cancer.

The J gene is TRBJ2-3, the V gene TRBV29-1; TRBD1 might be the D (6 bases). The CDR3 length is 14 residues. CDR1 is SQVTM and CDR2 is ANQGSEA in the germline V gene. With 5 bases removed from V and 3 bases from J, the gap between germline ends came to 15 bases. The CDR3 region has the DNA TGCAGCGTTCGACAGGAGGACGAGACAGATACGCAGTATTTT. Translating gives CSVRQEDETDTQYF.

This clonotype was observed once. The genes are TRBV9 and TRBJ2-4; TRBD2 might be the D (5 bases). The CDR3 spans 12 residues. V lost 4 bases and J lost 8, with 10 bases in between. Germline V gene data show CDR1 as SGDLS and CDR2 as YYNGEE. This chain's CDR3 is CASSKPADIQYF. CDR3 sequence (DNA): TGTGCCAGCAGCAAACCAGCGGACATTCAGTACTTC.